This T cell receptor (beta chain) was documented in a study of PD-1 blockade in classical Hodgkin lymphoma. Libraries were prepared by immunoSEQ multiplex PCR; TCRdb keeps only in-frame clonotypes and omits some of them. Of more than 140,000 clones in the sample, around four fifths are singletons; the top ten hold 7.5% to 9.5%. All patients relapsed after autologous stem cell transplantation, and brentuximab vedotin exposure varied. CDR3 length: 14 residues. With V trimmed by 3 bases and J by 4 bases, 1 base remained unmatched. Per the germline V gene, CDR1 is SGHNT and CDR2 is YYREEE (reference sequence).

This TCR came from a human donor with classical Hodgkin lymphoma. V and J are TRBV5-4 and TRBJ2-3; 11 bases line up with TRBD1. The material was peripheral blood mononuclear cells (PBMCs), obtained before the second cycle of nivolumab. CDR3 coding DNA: TGTGCCAGCAGCTCGGGACAGGGGGCAGATACGCAGTATTTT. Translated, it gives CASSSGQGADTQYF.